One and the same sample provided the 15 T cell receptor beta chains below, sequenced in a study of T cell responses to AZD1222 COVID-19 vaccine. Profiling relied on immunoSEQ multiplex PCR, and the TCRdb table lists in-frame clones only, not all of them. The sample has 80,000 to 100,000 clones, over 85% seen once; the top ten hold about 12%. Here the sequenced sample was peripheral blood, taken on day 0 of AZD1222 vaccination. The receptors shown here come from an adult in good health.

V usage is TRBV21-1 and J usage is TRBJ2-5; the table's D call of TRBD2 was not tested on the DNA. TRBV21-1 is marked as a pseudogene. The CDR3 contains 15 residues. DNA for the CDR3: TGTGCCAGCAGCAGCAGTAAAGCGGGGGTGGAGACCCAGTACTTC. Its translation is CASSSSKAGVETQYF.

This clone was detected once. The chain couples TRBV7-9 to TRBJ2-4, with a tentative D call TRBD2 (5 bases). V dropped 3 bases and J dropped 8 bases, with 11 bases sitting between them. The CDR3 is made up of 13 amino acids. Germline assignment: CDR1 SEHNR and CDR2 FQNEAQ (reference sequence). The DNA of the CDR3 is TGTGCCAGCAGCTTCGGGGAGAGGGACATTCAGTACTTC. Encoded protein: CASSFGERDIQYF.

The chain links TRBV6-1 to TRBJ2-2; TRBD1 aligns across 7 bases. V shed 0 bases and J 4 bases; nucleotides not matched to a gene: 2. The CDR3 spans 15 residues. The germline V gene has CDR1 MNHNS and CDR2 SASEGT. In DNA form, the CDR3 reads TGTGCCAGCAGTGAAGCTCGACAGGGCACCGGGGAGCTGTTTTTT. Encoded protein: CASSEARQGTGELFF.

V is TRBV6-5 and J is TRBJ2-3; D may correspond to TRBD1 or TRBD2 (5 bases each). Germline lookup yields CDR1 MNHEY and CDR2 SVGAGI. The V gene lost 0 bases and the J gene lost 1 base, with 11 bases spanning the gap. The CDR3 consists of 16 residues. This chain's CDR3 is CASSYSRGAGTDTQYF. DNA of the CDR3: TGTGCCAGCAGTTACTCGAGAGGGGCGGGCACAGATACGCAGTATTTT.

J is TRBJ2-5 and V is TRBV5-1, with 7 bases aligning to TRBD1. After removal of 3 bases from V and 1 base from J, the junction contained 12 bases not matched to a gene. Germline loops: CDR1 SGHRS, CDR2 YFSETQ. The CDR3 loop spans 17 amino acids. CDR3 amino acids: CASSSSIGTAVQETQYF. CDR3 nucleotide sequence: TGCGCCAGCAGCTCGAGCATAGGGACAGCCGTCCAAGAGACCCAGTACTTC.

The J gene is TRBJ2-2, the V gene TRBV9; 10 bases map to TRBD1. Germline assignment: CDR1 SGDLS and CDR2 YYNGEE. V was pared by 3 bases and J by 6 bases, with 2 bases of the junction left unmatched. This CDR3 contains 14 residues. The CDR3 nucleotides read TGTGCCAGCAGCGGGACAGGGGGGTCCGGGGAGCTGTTTTTT. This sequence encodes CASSGTGGSGELFF.

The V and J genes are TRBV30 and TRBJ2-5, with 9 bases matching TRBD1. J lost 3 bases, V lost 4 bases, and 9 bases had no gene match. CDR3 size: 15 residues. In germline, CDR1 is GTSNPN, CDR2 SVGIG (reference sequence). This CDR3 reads CAWNPAGTGKETQYF. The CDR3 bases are TGTGCCTGGAATCCCGCCGGGACAGGGAAAGAGACCCAGTACTTC.

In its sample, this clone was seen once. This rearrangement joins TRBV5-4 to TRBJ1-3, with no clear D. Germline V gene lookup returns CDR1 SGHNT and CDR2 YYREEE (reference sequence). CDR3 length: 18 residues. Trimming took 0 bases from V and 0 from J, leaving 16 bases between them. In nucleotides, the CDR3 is TGTGCCAGCAGCTTGGTGGGCGGGAGGCCCCTCTCTGGAAACACCATATATTTT. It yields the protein CASSLVGGRPLSGNTIYF.

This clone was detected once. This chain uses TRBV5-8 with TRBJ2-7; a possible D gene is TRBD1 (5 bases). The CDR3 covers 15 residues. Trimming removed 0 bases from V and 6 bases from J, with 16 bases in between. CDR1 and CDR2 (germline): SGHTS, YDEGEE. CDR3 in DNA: TGTGCCAGCAGCTTGGGAACGAAGGGGCTGGGCGAGCAGTACTTC. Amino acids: CASSLGTKGLGEQYF.

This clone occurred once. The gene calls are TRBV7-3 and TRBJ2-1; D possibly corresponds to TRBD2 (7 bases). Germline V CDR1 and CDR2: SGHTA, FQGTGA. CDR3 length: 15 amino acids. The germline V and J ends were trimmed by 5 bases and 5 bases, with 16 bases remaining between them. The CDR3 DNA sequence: TGTGCCAGCAGCCCACGGGGGGCGGGGAACAATGAGCAGTTCTTC. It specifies CASSPRGAGNNEQFF.

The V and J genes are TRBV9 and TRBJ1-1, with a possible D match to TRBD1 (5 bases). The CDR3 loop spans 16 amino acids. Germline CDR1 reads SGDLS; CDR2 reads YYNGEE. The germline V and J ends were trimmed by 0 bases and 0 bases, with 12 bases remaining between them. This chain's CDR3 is CASSVDPGNMNTEAFF. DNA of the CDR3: TGTGCCAGCAGCGTAGACCCAGGGAACATGAACACTGAAGCTTTCTTT.

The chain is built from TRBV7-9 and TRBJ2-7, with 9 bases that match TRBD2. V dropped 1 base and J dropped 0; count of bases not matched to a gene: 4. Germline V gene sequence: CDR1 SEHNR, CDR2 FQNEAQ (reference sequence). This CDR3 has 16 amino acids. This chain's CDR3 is CASSLVLAGPSYEQYF. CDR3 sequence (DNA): TGTGCCAGCAGCTTAGTTCTAGCGGGGCCCTCCTACGAGCAGTACTTC. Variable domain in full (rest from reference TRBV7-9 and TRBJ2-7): DTGVSQNPRHKITKRGQNVTFRCDPISEHNRLYWYRQTLGQGPEFLTYFQNEAQLEKSRLLSDRFSAERPKGSFSTLEIQRTEQGDSAMYLCASSLVLAGPSYEQYFGPGTRLTVT.

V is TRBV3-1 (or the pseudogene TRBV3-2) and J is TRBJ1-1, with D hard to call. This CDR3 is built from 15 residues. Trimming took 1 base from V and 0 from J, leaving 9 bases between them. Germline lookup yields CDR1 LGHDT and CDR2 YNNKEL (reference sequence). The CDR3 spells CASSQGEPVNTEAFF. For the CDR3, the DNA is TGTGCCAGCAGCCAAGGAGAACCTGTGAACACTGAAGCTTTCTTT.

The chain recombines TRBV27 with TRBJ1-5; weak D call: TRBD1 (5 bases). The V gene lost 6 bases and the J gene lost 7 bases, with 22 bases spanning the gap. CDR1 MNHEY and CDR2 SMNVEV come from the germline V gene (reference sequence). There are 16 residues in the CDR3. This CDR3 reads CASSPAGTIPRQPQHF. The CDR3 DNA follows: TGTGCCAGCAGCCCCGCCGGGACGATCCCTAGGCAGCCCCAGCATTTT.

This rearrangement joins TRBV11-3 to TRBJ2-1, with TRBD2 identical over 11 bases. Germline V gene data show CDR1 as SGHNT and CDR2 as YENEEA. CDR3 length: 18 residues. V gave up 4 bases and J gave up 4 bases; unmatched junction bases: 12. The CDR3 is CASSSLAGGPLGYNEQFF. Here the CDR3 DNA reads TGTGCCAGCAGCTCTCTAGCGGGGGGACCGCTGGGATACAATGAGCAGTTCTTC.